The text below deals with one TCR beta chain. It has no known antigen specificity. Base quality data are lacking; no much larger clone is found one base away. The sample originates from a study of blood T cell repertoires in COVID-19 (dated by TCRdb to about 2020). About the full investigation: The collaborator samples originated in the United States, Italy and Spain and spanned the acute and convalescent phases of COVID-19. The prospective study material was composed of cDNA or gDNA derived from T cells, B-cell-depleted T cells, or PBMCs. Subjects who had been exposed to COVID-19, were actively infected with it, or had recovered from it provided the deeply sampled blood TCRbeta repertoires that made up the dataset. The repertoires were made available in a free public database intended to serve as a resource for research on the immune response to SARS-CoV-2. Samples came from the ongoing ImmuneRACE study (first 160 participants) plus 1,254 subjects from 6 global collaborators. Nearly every sample came with metadata listing a de-identified subject ID, COVID-19 status, age in years and sex. Where available, HLA class I and class II types were taken from metadata supplied by the sample provider and were not determined by assay-based typing. The study at large found these results: How much clinical and demographic metadata was included differed by source and by participant, and the metadata was provided uncurated.

The V end gives up 4 bases and the J end 5 bases, leaving 9 bases in the junction not matched to a gene. For CDR1 and CDR2, the germline V gene lists MDHEN and SYDVKM. The CDR3 starts with the cysteine, ends with the phenylalanine, and has 15 residues. Only the CDR3 part of the read is kept: 45 bases, read in frame from the first base. TCRbeta CDR3 regions were amplified from genomic DNA using the immunoSEQ Assay, a bias-controlled multiplex PCR. On the study's bioinformatics: The number of nucleated cells in each sample was estimated by amplification of reference gene primers within the assay. To quantify the absolute abundance of each unique TCRbeta CDR3 rearrangement, sequence reads were collapsed and filtered. Productive Simpson clonality was computed per sample as the square root of Simpson's diversity index over productive rearrangements. The immuneACCESS repertoire file appears here via TCRdb, limited to in-frame rearrangements. These files lack a portion of the clones; in checked studies, under half of the deficit traces to unresolved V genes, and the cause of the others is not known. That table is the source of V, J and clone size, and D and trimming were worked out from the DNA. For this sample the table gives tens of thousands of clones, of which just under 85% were detected only once. 3.4% of the sample lies in the top ten.

Each collaborating institution followed its own protocols to collect whole blood in K2EDTA tubes. For TCRbeta analysis, collaborator samples were shipped as frozen whole blood, as isolated PBMCs, or as DNA extracted from either sample type. The origin of this receptor is a man aged 45-60 years with acute or convalescent COVID-19. Sequenced sample: peripheral blood. The V and J segments used are TRBV28 and TRBJ2-3; 7 central nucleotides agree with TRBD2. In nucleotides, the sequence is TGTGCCAGCAGTTCAGGCGGGAGTAATAGAGATACGCAGTATTTT. This translates into CASSSGGSNRDTQYF. Reference TRBV28 and TRBJ2-3 genes cover what lies past the CDR3, so the full variable domain is DVKVTQSSRYLVKRTGEKVFLECVQDMDHENMFWYRQDPGLGLRLIYFSYDVKMKEKGDIPEGYSVSREKKERFSLILESASTNQTSMYLCASSSGGSNRDTQYFGPGTRLTVL.